A single sample is the source of the 13 T cell receptor beta chains below, sequenced in a study of blood T cell repertoires in COVID-19. Profiled with immunoSEQ multiplex PCR; TCRdb holds only in-frame clones, not every one. This sample has around 75,000 clones, with around 80% found just once. Material for sequencing was peripheral blood. The receptors derive from a man aged 50 or older with COVID-19, enrolled during active disease.

This clone was counted once. V usage is TRBV11-2 and J usage is TRBJ2-5; perhaps TRBD2 as D (6 bases). Germline values: CDR1 SGHAT, CDR2 FQNNGV. This CDR3 is built from 16 residues. V lost 5 bases, J lost 5 bases, and 21 bases lay in between. The CDR3 DNA is TGTGCCAGCAGCCCCCCCCGGTACCCGGAGGGGGAGACCCAGTACTTC. Translating it yields CASSPPRYPEGETQYF.

This clone was seen a handful of times. The gene calls are TRBV6-5 and TRBJ2-1, with 10 bases identical to TRBD2. The germline V gene encodes CDR1 MNHEY and CDR2 SVGAGI. J gave up 6 bases and V 4 bases, and 9 bases lay outside the gene matches. The CDR3 totals 16 residues. For the CDR3, the DNA is TGTGCCAGCAGTTTTGCCTCCGGGACTAGCGCCAATGAGCAGTTCTTC. This codes for CASSFASGTSANEQFF.

The rearrangement uses TRBV5-4 and TRBJ1-2; no firm D call. Trimming left V 0 bases short and J 4 bases short, with 19 bases between. The CDR3 extends over 17 amino acids. The germline gives CDR1 SGHNT, CDR2 YYREEE (reference sequence). In DNA, the CDR3 is TGTGCCAGCAGCTTGGCACCAGACATCCTGGCGGGCTATGGCTACACCTTC. Its protein product is CASSLAPDILAGYGYTF.

The chain combines TRBV18 with TRBJ1-1; unclear D gene. The CDR3 has 15 amino acids. The germline V and J ends were trimmed by 3 bases and 1 base, with 12 bases remaining between them. CDR1 is KGHSH, CDR2 LQKENI, per germline. The CDR3 loop is CASSPRPTSNTEAFF. CDR3 sequence (DNA): TGTGCCAGCTCACCCCGCCCAACATCGAACACTGAAGCTTTCTTT.

This clone was observed a few times. CDR3 amino acids: CASSIRLQGVGGYTF. The CDR3 DNA reads TGTGCCAGCAGCATTCGCTTACAGGGAGTTGGCGGCTACACCTTC. The chain links TRBV6-5 to TRBJ1-2; D is possibly TRBD1 (6 bases). Germline V CDR1 and CDR2: MNHEY, SVGAGI. V was shortened by 6 bases and J by 8 bases, with 22 bases between the two germline ends. The CDR3 totals 15 residues.

The chain is built from TRBV9 and TRBJ2-7; 12 bases are a match to TRBD2. The germline V gene has CDR1 SGDLS and CDR2 YYNGEE. The CDR3 spans 15 residues. The J segment lost 4 bases and the V segment lost 2 bases, leaving 4 bases of the junction unmatched. The CDR3: CASSVGLAGRYEQYF. Here the CDR3 DNA reads TGTGCCAGCAGCGTCGGACTAGCGGGACGTTACGAGCAGTACTTC. Based on the CDR3 plus reference TRBV9 and TRBJ2-7, the full variable domain is DSGVTQTPKHLITATGQRVTLRCSPRSGDLSVYWYQQSLDQGLQFLIQYYNGEERAKGNILERFSAQQFPDLHSELNLSSLELGDSALYFCASSVGLAGRYEQYFGPGTRLTVT.

This sequence joins TRBV4-1 and TRBJ1-5; no definite D call. V was clipped by 3 bases and J by 4 bases, with 10 bases between them. This CDR3 has 14 amino acids. The V gene's germline CDR1 is MGHRA and CDR2 YSYEKL. The CDR3 loop is CASSQAVVNQPQHF. In DNA form, the CDR3 reads TGCGCCAGCAGCCAGGCGGTAGTTAATCAGCCCCAGCATTTT.

The V gene is TRBV6-5, the J gene TRBJ1-2; tentative D call: TRBD1 (6 bases). The germline CDR1 and CDR2 sequences are MNHEY and SVGAGI. The CDR3 is made up of 10 amino acids. V lost 5 bases and J 14 bases, leaving 12 bases between the germline ends. CDR3 DNA: TGTGCCAGCAGTCGGACAGTGTTAACCTTC. Encoded protein: CASSRTVLTF.

This chain's CDR3 is CASVQSLQRYTQYF. For the CDR3, the DNA is TGTGCCAGCGTCCAGTCCCTTCAAAGATATACCCAGTACTTC. This chain joins TRBV3-1 (or the pseudogene TRBV3-2) and TRBJ2-5; unclear D gene. The CDR3 is made up of 14 amino acids. Germline loops: CDR1 LGHDT, CDR2 YNNKEL (reference sequence). The V gene lost 8 bases and the J gene lost 8 bases, with 21 bases spanning the gap.

The V and J genes are TRBV7-2 and TRBJ2-7; tentative D call: TRBD2 (5 bases). Trimming removed 0 bases at V and 7 bases at J, with 16 bases between. This CDR3 has 15 residues. The germline gives CDR1 SGHTA, CDR2 FQGNSA. The CDR3 region is CASSLASGSHTEQYF. In DNA, the CDR3 is TGTGCCAGCAGCTTAGCGAGCGGCTCCCACACAGAGCAGTACTTC.

The genes are TRBV28 and TRBJ2-7, with 9 bases fitting TRBD2. Trimming removed 2 bases from V and 6 bases from J; junction bases left unmatched: 5. Germline CDR1 MDHEN, CDR2 SYDVKM. The CDR3 runs to 14 residues. In DNA, the CDR3 is TGTGCCAGCAGTTTAGCGGGAGGGCCAGGCGAGCAGTACTTC. This codes for CASSLAGGPGEQYF.

The chain uses TRBV9 and TRBJ2-1; D may be TRBD2 (5 bases). Germline values: CDR1 SGDLS, CDR2 YYNGEE. The ends were cut back, 7 bases at V and 3 bases at J, with 11 bases in the middle. CDR3 length: 13 amino acids. CDR3 residues: CASQPSGYNEQFF. Written as DNA, the CDR3 is TGTGCCAGCCAACCCAGCGGCTACAATGAGCAGTTCTTC.

This clone was counted only a few times. V and J are TRBV28 and TRBJ2-1, with 14 positions matching TRBD2. This CDR3 spans 18 amino acids. Germline V lookup: CDR1 MDHEN, CDR2 SYDVKM. J lost 4 bases, V lost 6 bases, and 11 bases had no gene match. Here the CDR3 DNA reads TGTGCCAGCAGGACGACAGGGACTAGCGGGAGAGGGTACAATGAGCAGTTCTTC. It codes for CASRTTGTSGRGYNEQFF.